The rows below give T cell receptor beta chains drawn from one sample of a study of shared clonotypes between healthy human individuals. Sequenced by immunoSEQ multiplex PCR; TCRdb stores in-frame clones only, minus some. The sample gives 2 million to 2.5 million clones, roughly 95% of which show up once; roughly 1% is in the top ten. The sample consisted of naive CD8+ T cells sorted from blood. These receptors were obtained from a man younger than 30 in good health. CDR3s leave out the opening cysteine and the closing phenylalanine or tryptophan. Each record gives: V gene, J gene, D gene, CDR3 protein. The D gene is left open where the match is weak.

v_gene: TRBV10-3; j_gene: TRBJ1-1; d_gene: -; CDR3aa: AISASMNTEAF
v_gene: TRBV7-9; j_gene: TRBJ2-3; d_gene: TRBD2; CDR3aa: ASSLDSSGGTDTQY
v_gene: TRBV27; j_gene: TRBJ2-7; d_gene: -; CDR3aa: ASSFLDLSVQY
v_gene: TRBV9; j_gene: TRBJ2-3; d_gene: -; CDR3aa: ASGGGTDTQY
v_gene: TRBV2; j_gene: TRBJ2-2; d_gene: TRBD2; CDR3aa: ASSEWSSGAYTGELF
v_gene: TRBV9; j_gene: TRBJ1-1; d_gene: -; CDR3aa: ASSPSGDTEAF
v_gene: TRBV9; j_gene: TRBJ2-1; d_gene: -; CDR3aa: ASTRGGGEGSYNEQF
v_gene: TRBV2; j_gene: TRBJ2-3; d_gene: -; CDR3aa: ASSEAWRGVPDTQY
v_gene: TRBV7-2; j_gene: TRBJ2-1; d_gene: -; CDR3aa: ASILPTSSYNEQF
v_gene: TRBV4-3; j_gene: TRBJ2-7; d_gene: -; CDR3aa: ASSQDYPESPHEQY
v_gene: TRBV5-1; j_gene: TRBJ2-7; d_gene: -; CDR3aa: ASSLRASDGGYEQY
v_gene: TRBV20-1; j_gene: TRBJ2-7; d_gene: -; CDR3aa: SARTGIEQY
v_gene: TRBV13; j_gene: TRBJ2-1; d_gene: TRBD2; CDR3aa: ASSPFGTSVNEQF
v_gene: TRBV5-4; j_gene: TRBJ2-3; d_gene: TRBD2; CDR3aa: ASSSRLAGVLDTQY
v_gene: TRBV27; j_gene: TRBJ2-5; d_gene: -; CDR3aa: AVRGQETQY
v_gene: TRBV9; j_gene: TRBJ1-2; d_gene: -; CDR3aa: ASSVEGTDLYGYT
v_gene: TRBV7-9; j_gene: TRBJ1-5; d_gene: -; CDR3aa: ASSPEGTGQPQH
v_gene: TRBV4-1; j_gene: TRBJ1-2; d_gene: TRBD1; CDR3aa: ASSPGQGNYGYT
v_gene: TRBV5-8; j_gene: TRBJ1-1; d_gene: -; CDR3aa: ASSLGRNEAF
v_gene: TRBV4-1; j_gene: TRBJ1-4; d_gene: -; CDR3aa: ASSQVETNEKLF
v_gene: TRBV28; j_gene: TRBJ2-7; d_gene: TRBD2; CDR3aa: ASSLPPLAGGREREQY
v_gene: TRBV5-6; j_gene: TRBJ2-2; d_gene: -; CDR3aa: ASRSTDMNTGELF
v_gene: TRBV7-2; j_gene: TRBJ2-1; d_gene: TRBD1; CDR3aa: ASSYGTGVNEQF
v_gene: TRBV12-5; j_gene: TRBJ1-5; d_gene: -; CDR3aa: ASELGYSNQPQH
v_gene: TRBV9; j_gene: TRBJ2-6; d_gene: -; CDR3aa: ASSDRDTSSGANVLT
v_gene: TRBV6-6; j_gene: TRBJ1-1; d_gene: TRBD1; CDR3aa: ASSPPGDRGVVEAF
v_gene: TRBV5-4; j_gene: TRBJ2-6; d_gene: TRBD1; CDR3aa: ASSFAGGSGANVLT
v_gene: TRBV6-5; j_gene: TRBJ2-7; d_gene: -; CDR3aa: AISEPTVHYEQY
v_gene: TRBV4-1; j_gene: TRBJ2-2; d_gene: -; CDR3aa: ASSPPAGLAPGGELF
v_gene: TRBV9; j_gene: TRBJ2-3; d_gene: TRBD2; CDR3aa: ASSEAGVTDTQY
v_gene: TRBV19; j_gene: TRBJ2-1; d_gene: -; CDR3aa: ASSIPSEDLEQF
v_gene: TRBV4-3; j_gene: TRBJ1-4; d_gene: -; CDR3aa: ASGAGEGEKLF
v_gene: TRBV4-1; j_gene: TRBJ2-7; d_gene: -; CDR3aa: ASSPRVATYEQY
v_gene: TRBV11-3; j_gene: TRBJ2-3; d_gene: -; CDR3aa: ASSLAETSTDTQY
v_gene: TRBV28; j_gene: TRBJ2-5; d_gene: -; CDR3aa: ASSFTGWETQY
v_gene: TRBV11-2; j_gene: TRBJ2-7; d_gene: TRBD1; CDR3aa: ASSSSRTGIHEQY
v_gene: TRBV28; j_gene: TRBJ1-2; d_gene: -; CDR3aa: ASSPVGDNYGYT
v_gene: TRBV28; j_gene: TRBJ2-3; d_gene: TRBD2; CDR3aa: ASSPGTSFSDTQY
v_gene: TRBV7-9; j_gene: TRBJ1-5; d_gene: -; CDR3aa: ASSFGDQPQH
v_gene: TRBV6-6; j_gene: TRBJ1-1; d_gene: -; CDR3aa: ASSYSDGSPEAF
v_gene: TRBV28; j_gene: TRBJ1-5; d_gene: TRBD1; CDR3aa: ASSLLGTVSNQPQH
v_gene: TRBV2; j_gene: TRBJ1-1; d_gene: -; CDR3aa: ASHGELMNTEAF
v_gene: TRBV5-6; j_gene: TRBJ2-7; d_gene: -; CDR3aa: ASSLAWRVDYEQY
v_gene: TRBV5-4; j_gene: TRBJ2-3; d_gene: TRBD2; CDR3aa: ASSLAGLAGLDTDTQY
v_gene: TRBV7-9; j_gene: TRBJ2-7; d_gene: TRBD2; CDR3aa: ASSLGGRAPYEQY
v_gene: TRBV5-4; j_gene: TRBJ2-7; d_gene: TRBD1; CDR3aa: ASSWTGGADEQY
v_gene: TRBV28; j_gene: TRBJ2-7; d_gene: TRBD1; CDR3aa: ASSPTGGNEQY
v_gene: TRBV29-1; j_gene: TRBJ2-1; d_gene: TRBD2; CDR3aa: SVEVSGSYNEQF
v_gene: TRBV19; j_gene: TRBJ2-3; d_gene: -; CDR3aa: ASSIIPDPSSTDTQY